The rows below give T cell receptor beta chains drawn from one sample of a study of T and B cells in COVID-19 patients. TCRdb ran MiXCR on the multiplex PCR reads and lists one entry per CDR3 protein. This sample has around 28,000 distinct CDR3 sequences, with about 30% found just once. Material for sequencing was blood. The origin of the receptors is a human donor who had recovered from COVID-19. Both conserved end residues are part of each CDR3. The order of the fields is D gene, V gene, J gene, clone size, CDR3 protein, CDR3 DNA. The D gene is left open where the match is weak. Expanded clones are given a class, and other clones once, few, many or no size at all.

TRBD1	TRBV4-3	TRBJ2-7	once	CASSHGTGVGSYEQYF	TGCGCCAGCAGCCATGGGACAGGGGTAGGGTCCTACGAGCAGTACTTC
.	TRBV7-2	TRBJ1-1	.	CASSLVGEGTEAFF	TGTGCCAGCAGCTTAGTGGGGGAGGGCACTGAAGCTTTCTTT
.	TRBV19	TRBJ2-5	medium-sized	CASSIGTNVETQYF	TGTGCCAGTAGTATAGGTACCAACGTGGAGACCCAGTACTTC
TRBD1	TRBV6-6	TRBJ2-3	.	CASCSRDRVTDTQYF	TGTGCCAGCTGTTCCCGGGACAGGGTCACAGATACGCAGTATTTT
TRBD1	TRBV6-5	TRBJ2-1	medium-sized	CASREGASYNEQFF	TGTGCCAGCAGAGAGGGGGCTTCCTACAATGAGCAGTTCTTC
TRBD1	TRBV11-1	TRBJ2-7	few	CASSFQTGVSYEQYF	TGTGCCAGCAGCTTCCAAACAGGGGTGTCCTACGAGCAGTACTTC
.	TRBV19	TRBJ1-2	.	CASSIPGARMGYTF	TGTGCCAGTAGTATCCCCGGGGCGAGGATGGGCTACACCTTC
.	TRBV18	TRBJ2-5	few	CASSPGDLETQYF	TGTGCCAGCTCACCAGGAGATCTAGAGACCCAGTACTTC
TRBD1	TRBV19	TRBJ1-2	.	CASSISRTGNNYGYTF	TGTGCCAGTAGTATAAGTCGGACAGGGAATAACTATGGCTACACCTTC
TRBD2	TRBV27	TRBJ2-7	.	CASSPGGAREQYF	TGTGCCAGCAGTCCCGGGGGGGCGCGGGAGCAGTACTTC
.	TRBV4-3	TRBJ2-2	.	CASSQGSGTNTGELFF	TGCGCCAGCAGCCAAGGGTCAGGGACCAACACCGGGGAGCTGTTTTTT
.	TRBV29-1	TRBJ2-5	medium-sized	CSVEDGGAQETQYF	TGCAGCGTTGAAGATGGAGGGGCGCAAGAGACCCAGTACTTC
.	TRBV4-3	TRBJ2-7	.	CASSQEPVYYEQYF	TGCGCCAGCAGCCAAGAGCCGGTTTACTACGAGCAGTACTTC
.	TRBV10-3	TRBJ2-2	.	CAIMGGGPNTGELFF	TGTGCCATCATGGGGGGAGGTCCGAACACCGGGGAGCTGTTTTTT
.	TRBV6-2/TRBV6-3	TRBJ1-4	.	CASSLFRGTNEKLFF	TGTGCCAGCAGTTTATTCAGGGGCACTAATGAAAAACTGTTTTTT
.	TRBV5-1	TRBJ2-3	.	CASSLRLGDTQYF	TGCGCCAGCAGCTTGAGGCTGGGGGATACGCAGTATTTT
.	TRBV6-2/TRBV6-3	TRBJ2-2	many	CASSFGPNTGELFF	TGTGCCAGCAGTTTTGGCCCGAACACCGGGGAGCTGTTTTTT
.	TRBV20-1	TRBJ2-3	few	CSASTEDTQYF	TGCAGTGCTAGTACCGAGGATACGCAGTATTTT
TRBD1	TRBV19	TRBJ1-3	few	CASRDRVLGNTIYF	TGTGCCAGTAGGGACAGGGTCCTTGGAAACACCATATATTTT
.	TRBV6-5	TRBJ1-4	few	CASRPTGNSEKLFF	TGTGCCAGCAGACCTACAGGGAATAGTGAAAAACTGTTTTTT
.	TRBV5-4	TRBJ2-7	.	CASSPTRGRSYEQYF	TGTGCCAGCAGCCCGACCAGAGGCCGCTCCTACGAGCAGTACTTC
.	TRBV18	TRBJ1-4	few	CASSPGLNEKLFF	TGTGCCAGCTCACCGGGGCTTAATGAAAAACTGTTTTTT
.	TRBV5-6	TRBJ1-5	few	CASSLYSNQPQHF	TGTGCCAGCAGCTTGTATAGCAATCAGCCCCAGCATTTT
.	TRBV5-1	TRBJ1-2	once	CASSSQASHYGYTF	TGCGCCAGCAGCTCGCAGGCATCTCACTATGGCTACACCTTC
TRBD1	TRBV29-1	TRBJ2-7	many	CSVWTGGAPEQYF	TGCAGCGTCTGGACAGGCGGAGCTCCCGAGCAGTACTTC
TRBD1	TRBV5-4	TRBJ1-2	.	CASSQRQGDGYTF	TGTGCCAGCAGCCAAAGACAGGGAGATGGCTACACCTTC
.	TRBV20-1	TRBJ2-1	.	CSALGGGNEQFF	TGCAGTGCCCTTGGTGGTGGCAATGAGCAGTTCTTC
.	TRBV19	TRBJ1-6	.	CASSIDRPYNSPLHF	TGTGCCAGTAGTATCGACAGGCCCTATAATTCACCCCTCCACTTT
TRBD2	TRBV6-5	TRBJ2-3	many	CASSSGRDTQYF	TGTGCCAGCAGTAGCGGGAGAGATACGCAGTATTTT
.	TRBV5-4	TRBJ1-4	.	CASSLAPGNNEKLFF	TGCGCCAGCAGCTTGGCGCCAGGGAATAATGAAAAACTGTTTTTT
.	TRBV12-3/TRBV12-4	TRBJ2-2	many	CASSSYTSRNTGELFF	TGTGCCAGCAGTTCCTACACCTCGCGGAACACCGGGGAGCTGTTTTTT
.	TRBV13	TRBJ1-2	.	CASSFRDRQLYGYTF	TGTGCCAGCAGCTTTAGAGACAGGCAGCTCTATGGCTACACCTTC
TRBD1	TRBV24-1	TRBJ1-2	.	CATSDAGQGWGYTF	TGTGCCACCAGTGATGCGGGACAGGGCTGGGGCTACACCTTC
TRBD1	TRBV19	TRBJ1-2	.	CASSQQGLVVNGYTF	TGTGCCAGTAGTCAACAGGGGCTGGTCGTGAATGGCTACACCTTC